This entry features one T cell receptor beta chain sequence. These data come from a study of T cell responses to AZD1222 COVID-19 vaccine. Between the trimmed V and J ends, which lost 1 base and 0 bases, there was a span of 12 bases. Germline assignment: CDR1 SGHVS and CDR2 FNYEAQ. This CDR3 comprises 16 residues. Produced via immunoSEQ multiplex PCR; TCRdb's table is partial and in-frame only. This sample has some 180,000 clones, with about 90% found just once. This TCR was sampled from an adult who received the AZD1222 COVID-19 vaccine. Sequenced material: peripheral blood, taken 28 days after the second AZD1222 dose. The chain recombines TRBV7-6 with TRBJ1-1, with a possible D match to TRBD1 (6 bases). CDR3 nucleotide sequence: TGTGCCAGCAGCTTAGGTATCCAGGGGCTGAACACTGAAGCTTTCTTT. Protein sequence: CASSLGIQGLNTEAFF.